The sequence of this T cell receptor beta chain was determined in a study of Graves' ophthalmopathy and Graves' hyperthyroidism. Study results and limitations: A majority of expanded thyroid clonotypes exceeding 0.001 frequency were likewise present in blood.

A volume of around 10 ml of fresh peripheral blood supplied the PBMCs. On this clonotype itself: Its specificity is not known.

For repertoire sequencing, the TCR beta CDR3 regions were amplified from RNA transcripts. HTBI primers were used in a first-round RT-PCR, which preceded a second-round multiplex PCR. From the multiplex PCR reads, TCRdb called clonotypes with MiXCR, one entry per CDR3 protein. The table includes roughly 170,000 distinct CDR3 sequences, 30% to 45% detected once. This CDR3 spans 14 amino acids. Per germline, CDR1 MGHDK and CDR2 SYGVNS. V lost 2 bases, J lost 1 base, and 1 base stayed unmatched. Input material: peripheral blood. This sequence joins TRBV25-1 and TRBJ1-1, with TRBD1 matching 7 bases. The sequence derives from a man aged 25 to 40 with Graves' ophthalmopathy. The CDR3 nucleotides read TGTGCCAGCAGTGAAAGGGACAGGAACACTGAAGCTTTCTTT. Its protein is CASSERDRNTEAFF. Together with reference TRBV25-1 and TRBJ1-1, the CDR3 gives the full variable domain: EADIYQTPRYLVIGTGKKITLECSQTMGHDKMYWYQQDPGMELHLIHYSYGVNSTEKGDLSSESTVSRIRTEHFPLTLESARPSHTSQYLCASSERDRNTEAFFGQGTRLTVV.